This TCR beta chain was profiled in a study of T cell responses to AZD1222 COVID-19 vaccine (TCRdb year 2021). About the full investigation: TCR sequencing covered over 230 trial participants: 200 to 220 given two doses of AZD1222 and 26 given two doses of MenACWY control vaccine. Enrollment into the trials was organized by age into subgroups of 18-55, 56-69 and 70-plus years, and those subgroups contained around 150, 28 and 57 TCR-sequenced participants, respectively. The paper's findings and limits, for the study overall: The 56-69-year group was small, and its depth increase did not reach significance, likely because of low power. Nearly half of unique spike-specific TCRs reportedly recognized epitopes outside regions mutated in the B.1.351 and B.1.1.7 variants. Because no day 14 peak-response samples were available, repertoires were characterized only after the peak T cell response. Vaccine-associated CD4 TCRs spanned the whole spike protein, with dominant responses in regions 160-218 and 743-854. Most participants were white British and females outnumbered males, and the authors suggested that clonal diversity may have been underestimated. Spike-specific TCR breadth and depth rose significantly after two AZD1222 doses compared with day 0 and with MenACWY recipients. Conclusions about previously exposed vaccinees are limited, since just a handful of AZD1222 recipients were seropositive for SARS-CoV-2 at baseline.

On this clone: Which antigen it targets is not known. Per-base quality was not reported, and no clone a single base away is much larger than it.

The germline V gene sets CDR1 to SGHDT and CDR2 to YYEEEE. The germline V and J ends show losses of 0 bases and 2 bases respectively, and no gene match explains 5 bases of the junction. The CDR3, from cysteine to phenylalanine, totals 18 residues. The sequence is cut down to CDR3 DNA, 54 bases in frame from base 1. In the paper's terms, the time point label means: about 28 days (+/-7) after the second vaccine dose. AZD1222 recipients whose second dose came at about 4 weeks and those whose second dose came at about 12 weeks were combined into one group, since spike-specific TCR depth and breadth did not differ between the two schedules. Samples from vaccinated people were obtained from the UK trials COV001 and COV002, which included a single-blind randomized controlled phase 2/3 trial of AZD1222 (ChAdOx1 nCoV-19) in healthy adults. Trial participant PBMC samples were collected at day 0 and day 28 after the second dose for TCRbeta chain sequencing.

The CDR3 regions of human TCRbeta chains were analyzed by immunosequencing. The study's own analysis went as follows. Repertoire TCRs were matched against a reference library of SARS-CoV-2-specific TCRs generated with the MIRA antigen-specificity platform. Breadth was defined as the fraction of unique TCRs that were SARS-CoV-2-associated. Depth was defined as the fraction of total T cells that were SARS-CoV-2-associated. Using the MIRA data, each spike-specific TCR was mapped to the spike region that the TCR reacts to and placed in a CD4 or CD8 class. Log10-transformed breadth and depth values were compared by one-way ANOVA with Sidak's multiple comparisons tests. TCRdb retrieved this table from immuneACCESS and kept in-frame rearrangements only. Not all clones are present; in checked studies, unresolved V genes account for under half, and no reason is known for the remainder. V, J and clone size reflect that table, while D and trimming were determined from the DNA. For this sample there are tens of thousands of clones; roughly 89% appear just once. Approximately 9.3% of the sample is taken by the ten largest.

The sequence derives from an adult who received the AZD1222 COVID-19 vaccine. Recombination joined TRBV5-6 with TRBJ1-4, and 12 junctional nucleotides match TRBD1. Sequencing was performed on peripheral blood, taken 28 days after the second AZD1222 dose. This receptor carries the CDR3 CASSLVGTGGATNEKLFF. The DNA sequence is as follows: TGTGCCAGCAGCTTGGTTGGGACAGGGGGCGCGACTAATGAAAAACTGTTTTTT. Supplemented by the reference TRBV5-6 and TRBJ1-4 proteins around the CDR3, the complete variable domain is DAGVTQSPTHLIKTRGQQVTLRCSPKSGHDTVSWYQQALGQGPQFIFQYYEEEERQRGNFPDRFSGHQFPNYSSELNVNALLLGDSALYLCASSLVGTGGATNEKLFFGSGTQLSVL.